This T cell receptor (beta chain) was recorded in a study of T cell responses to AZD1222 COVID-19 vaccine. In the study overall: Whether given at about 4 or about 12 weeks, second doses were pooled. Study-level points and caveats: There were vaccine-associated CD4 TCRs across spike, dominant at 160-218 and 743-854. Researchers took repertoire samples only after the peak T cell response had come.

The CDR3 runs to 16 residues. Germline V gene sequence: CDR1 MGHRA, CDR2 YSYEKL. Trimming took 3 bases from V and 4 from J; bases not matched to a gene: 7. A note on this clone: The antigen is unknown.

The table came from immunoSEQ multiplex PCR; TCRdb's copy has only in-frame clones and leaves some out. Here the sample spans 130,000 or so clones, about 82% being singletons. This receptor was taken from an adult in good health. The material was peripheral blood, obtained on day 0 of AZD1222 vaccination. The chain combines TRBV4-1 with TRBJ2-5, with TRBD2 matching over 11 bases. The CDR3: CASSQPGLAVVETQYF. In nucleotides, the CDR3 is TGCGCCAGCAGCCAGCCGGGACTAGCGGTAGTAGAGACCCAGTACTTC.